The subject of this entry is one TCR beta chain. This record belongs to a study of pediatric ulcerative colitis. The CDR3 contains 15 residues. Per germline, CDR1 SGHNT and CDR2 YYREEE (reference sequence). With V trimmed by 0 bases and J by 6 bases, 7 bases remained unmatched. The table came from immunoSEQ multiplex PCR; TCRdb's copy has only in-frame clones and leaves some out. The sample lists about 64,000 clones, approximately 87% occurring once. The sample taken for sequencing was blood. J is TRBJ2-7 and V is TRBV5-4; 9 bases are shared with TRBD2. This receptor was taken from a boy between 10 and 17 years old with severe ulcerative colitis. DNA for the CDR3: TGTGCCAGCAGCTTGGTAGTAGCGGGAGATCTCGAGCAGTACTTC. Its translation is CASSLVVAGDLEQYF.